The 18 T cell receptor beta chains below come from one sample, sequenced in a study of T cell repertoires in cytomegalovirus infection. MiXCR, applied by TCRdb to the reads, yields one record per CDR3 protein. The sample lists 200,000 to 250,000 distinct CDR3 sequences, around 12% occurring once. Sequencing input: PBMCs. The receptors stem from a human donor in good health (CMV status not recorded). Some clones in this sample may be carry-over from other donors' samples.

The J gene is TRBJ2-7, the V gene TRBV28; possible D gene TRBD2, 6 bases. The ends were cut back, 6 bases at V and 0 bases at J, with 12 bases in the middle. The CDR3 consists of 14 residues. Germline V CDR1 and CDR2: MDHEN, SYDVKM. In nucleotides, the CDR3 is TGTGCCAGCAGCCAGGGACTGCTCTCCTACGAGCAGTACTTC. Translation gives CASSQGLLSYEQYF.

This clonotype occurred many times. V gene TRBV5-1 combines with J gene TRBJ1-1; 8 nucleotides agree with TRBD1. This CDR3 region has 17 residues. Germline CDR1 and CDR2: SGHRS and YFSETQ. Losses at the gene ends were 0 bases for V and 1 base for J; bases not matched to a gene: 8. The CDR3 is CASSLEPTGAPNTEAFF. DNA of the CDR3: TGCGCCAGCAGCTTGGAACCGACAGGGGCACCGAACACTGAAGCTTTCTTT.

This clonotype has a count of ten or more. CDR3 region: CASRTQGNGEQYF. The CDR3 DNA reads as TGTGCCAGCAGGACCCAGGGTAACGGCGAGCAGTACTTC. This sequence joins TRBV28 and TRBJ2-7; weak D call: TRBD1 (5 bases). V was trimmed by 6 bases and J by 6 bases, leaving 15 bases between them. This CDR3 contains 13 residues. Germline lookup yields CDR1 MDHEN and CDR2 SYDVKM.

Comment on this clonotype: This may stem from a read error, because a much larger clone lies one nucleotide away. The CDR3 loop is CASSSVAALAGRTGTQYF. CDR3 DNA: TGTGCCAGCAGCTCTGTTGCGGCCTTGGCGGGACGCACAGGTACGCAGTATTTT. The rearrangement uses TRBV5-5 and TRBJ2-3; D is perhaps TRBD2 (6 bases). The CDR3 contains 18 residues. The germline gives CDR1 SGHKS, CDR2 YYEKEE (reference sequence).

This clonotype was seen a few times. This chain links TRBV6-2 or TRBV6-3 with TRBJ2-7, with 9 positions matching TRBD1. The junction had 5 bases not matched to a gene; V was cut back by 4 bases and J by 1 base. The CDR3 is 15 amino acids. Germline V lookup: CDR1 MNHEY, CDR2 SVGEGT. The CDR3 region is CASSFRQGVSYEQYF. The CDR3 DNA reads TGTGCCAGCAGTTTTCGACAGGGGGTATCCTACGAGCAGTACTTC.

The table lists this clonotype with a few counts. The V call is TRBV6-2 or TRBV6-3, the J call TRBJ2-7; 7 bases are a match to TRBD1. The germline V gene has CDR1 MNHEY and CDR2 SVGEGT. V lost 10 bases to trimming and J lost 0 bases; unmatched junction nucleotides: 12. This CDR3 has 15 residues. CDR3 nucleotide sequence: TGTGCCACAGAGATAGGGACAGAGGTCTCCTACGAGCAGTACTTC. Translating gives CATEIGTEVSYEQYF.

This clonotype was seen only a few times. The genes are TRBV20-1 and TRBJ2-7; 8 bases match TRBD2. The CDR3 is 14 amino acids. Germline V CDR1 and CDR2: DFQATT, SNEGSKA (reference sequence). After removal of 6 bases from V and 2 bases from J, the junction contained 9 bases not matched to a gene. The CDR3 DNA is TGCAGTGCATTATACGGGGGGGGGACCTACGAGCAGTACTTC. It encodes CSALYGGGTYEQYF.

CDR3 sequence: CAIGGEPGQGAAGYTF. The CDR3 nucleotides are TGTGCCATCGGCGGGGAGCCGGGACAGGGGGCGGCTGGCTACACCTTC. This sequence joins TRBV28 and TRBJ1-2, with TRBD1 matching 12 bases. The CDR3 loop spans 16 amino acids. Germline V lookup: CDR1 MDHEN, CDR2 SYDVKM. The junction had 16 bases not matched to a gene; V was cut back by 10 bases and J by 7 bases.

This clonotype was picked up many times. The chain is built from TRBV12-3 or TRBV12-4 and TRBJ1-2; D remains ambiguous. Trimming pared 7 bases from V and 8 bases from J, leaving 23 bases between. The CDR3 extends over 15 amino acids. CDR3 nucleotides: TGTGCCAGCACCCAAAGAGGGTTAGGGCCGGTCGGCTACACCTTC. Translated, it gives CASTQRGLGPVGYTF.

This clonotype was observed many times. The chain couples TRBV7-2 to TRBJ2-2; TRBD2 agrees at 7 bases. Germline V CDR1 and CDR2: SGHTA, FQGNSA. The length of the CDR3 is 16 residues. The trim removed 1 base at V and 7 bases at J, leaving 9 bases unmatched. CDR3 sequence reads: CASSLGEGGLVGELFF. CDR3 coding DNA: TGTGCCAGCAGCTTAGGGGAGGGTGGCCTCGTCGGGGAGCTGTTTTTT.

In its sample, this clonotype was seen once. This may stem from a read error, because a much larger clone lies one nucleotide away. V gene TRBV19 combines with J gene TRBJ2-3; D may be TRBD1 (6 bases). V was trimmed by 11 bases and J by 0 bases, leaving 30 bases between them. From germline, CDR1 is LNHDA and CDR2 SQIVND (reference sequence). The CDR3 length is 19 residues. As DNA, the CDR3 is TGTGCCGGGACACTCCGTGGAATTGCTTTGCAACTGAGCACAGATACGCAGTATTTT. It codes for CAGTLRGIALQLSTDTQYF.

This clonotype has a handful of counts. The chain uses TRBV7-3 and TRBJ2-1; a possible D gene is TRBD2 (6 bases). V was shortened by 4 bases and J by 6 bases, with 19 bases between the two germline ends. The length of the CDR3 is 16 residues. Germline V CDR1 and CDR2: SGHTA, FQGTGA. The CDR3 protein is CASSSTLTSIPNEQFF. Here the CDR3 DNA reads TGTGCCAGCAGCTCAACCCTAACTAGCATCCCCAATGAGCAGTTCTTC.

This clonotype came up many times. The V gene is TRBV7-2, the J gene TRBJ2-3; 11 bases are shared with TRBD2. Germline V gives CDR1 SGHTA, CDR2 FQGNSA. The V and J ends lost 1 base and 4 bases, in that order; junction bases with no gene match: 4. The CDR3 has 16 residues. CDR3 amino acids: CASSLDASGRSDTQYF. In DNA, the CDR3 is TGTGCCAGCAGCTTAGACGCTAGCGGGAGGTCAGATACGCAGTATTTT.

Notes on this clonotype: Its ends do not fully match the called genes, so a read error is possible. The chain combines TRBV30 with TRBJ1-2; 10 nucleotides agree with TRBD1. Germline V gene sequence: CDR1 GTSNPN, CDR2 SVGIG (reference sequence). CDR3 size: 13 residues. This chain's CDR3 is CAWTMTGGHGHTF. CDR3 in DNA: TGTGCCTGGACCATGACAGGGGGCCATGGCCACACCTTC.

This clonotype was seen a few times. The chain is built from TRBV7-9 and TRBJ2-1; either TRBD1 or TRBD2 may supply D (5 bases each). This CDR3 has 15 amino acids. Trimming took 5 bases from V and 6 from J, leaving 17 bases between them. Germline assignment: CDR1 SEHNR and CDR2 FQNEAQ (reference sequence). The CDR3 bases are TGTGCCAGCAGCGCCCCCGGGACCCGAGGCAATGAGCAGTTCTTC. Residues: CASSAPGTRGNEQFF.

This clonotype appeared many times. This chain joins TRBV7-2 and TRBJ1-1, with a tentative D call TRBD1 (5 bases). The CDR3 loop spans 15 amino acids. Germline CDR1 SGHTA, CDR2 FQGNSA. The V gene lost 5 bases and the J gene lost 0 bases, with 13 bases spanning the gap. The CDR3 region is CASSPVGDMNTEAFF. The CDR3 DNA sequence: TGTGCCAGCAGCCCCGTGGGGGATATGAACACTGAAGCTTTCTTT.

This clonotype was observed at least ten times. The V gene is TRBV7-2, the J gene TRBJ2-7; D is undetermined. CDR1 and CDR2 from the germline V gene are SGHTA and FQGNSA. Trimming shortened V by 3 bases and J by 6 bases, and 15 bases separated the two germline ends. There are 14 residues in the CDR3. As DNA, the CDR3 is TGTGCCAGCAGCTTTCCGAAAGGATTGAGCGAGCAGTACTTC. Protein product: CASSFPKGLSEQYF. Looking up the rest from reference TRBV7-2 and TRBJ2-7 gives the full variable domain: GAGVSQSPSNKVTEKGKDVELRCDPISGHTALYWYRQSLGQGLEFLIYFQGNSAPDKSGLPSDRFSAERTGGSVSTLTIQRTQQEDSAVYLCASSFPKGLSEQYFGPGTRLTVT.

In this sample, this clonotype turned up many times. V usage is TRBV7-6 and J usage is TRBJ2-1; the match to TRBD2 covers 9 bases. After removal of 0 bases from V and 8 bases from J, the junction contained 5 bases not matched to a gene. The CDR3 has 15 amino acids. Germline lookup yields CDR1 SGHVS and CDR2 FNYEAQ. The CDR3 coding sequence is TGTGCCAGCAGCTTAGCGCGCACTAGCGGGCATGAGCAGTTCTTC. This gives the protein CASSLARTSGHEQFF.